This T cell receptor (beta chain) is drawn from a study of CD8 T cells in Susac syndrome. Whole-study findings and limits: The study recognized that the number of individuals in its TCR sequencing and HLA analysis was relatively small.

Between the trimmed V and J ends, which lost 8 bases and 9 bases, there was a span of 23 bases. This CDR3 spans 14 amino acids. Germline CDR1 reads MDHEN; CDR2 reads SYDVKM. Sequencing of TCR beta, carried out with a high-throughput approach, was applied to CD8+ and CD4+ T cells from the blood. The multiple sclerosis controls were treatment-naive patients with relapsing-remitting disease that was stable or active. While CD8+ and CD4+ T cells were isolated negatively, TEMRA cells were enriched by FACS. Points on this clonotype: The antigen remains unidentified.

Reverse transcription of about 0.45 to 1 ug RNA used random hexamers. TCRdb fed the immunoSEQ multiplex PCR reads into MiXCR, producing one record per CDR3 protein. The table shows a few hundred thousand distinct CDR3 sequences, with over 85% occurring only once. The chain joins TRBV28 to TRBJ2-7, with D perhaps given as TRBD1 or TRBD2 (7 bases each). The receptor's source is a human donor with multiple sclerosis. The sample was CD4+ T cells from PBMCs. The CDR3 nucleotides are TGTGCCAGCTCGCAGGGGGGGGCTCCTACGAGGCAGTACTTC. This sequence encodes CASSQGGAPTRQYF.